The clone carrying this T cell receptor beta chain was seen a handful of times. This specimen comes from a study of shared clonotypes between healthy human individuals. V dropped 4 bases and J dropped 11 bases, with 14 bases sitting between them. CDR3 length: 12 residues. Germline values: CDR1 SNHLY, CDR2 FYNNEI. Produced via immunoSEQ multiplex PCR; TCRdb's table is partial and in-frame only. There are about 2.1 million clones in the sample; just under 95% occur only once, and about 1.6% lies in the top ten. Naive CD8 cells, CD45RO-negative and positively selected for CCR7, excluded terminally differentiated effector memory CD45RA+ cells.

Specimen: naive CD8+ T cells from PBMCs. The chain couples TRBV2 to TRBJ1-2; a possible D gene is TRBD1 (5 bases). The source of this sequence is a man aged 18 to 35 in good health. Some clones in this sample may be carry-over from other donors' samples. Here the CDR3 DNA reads TGTGCCAGCAGTGTGGCCAGGGTTGGGTACACCTTC. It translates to CASSVARVGYTF.